This T cell receptor beta chain is from a study of T cells in Graves' hyperthyroidism and ophthalmopathy. About the research overall: Peripheral blood was acquired at first diagnosis, ahead of any therapy whatsoever. Whole-study results and caveats: The majority of expanded thyroid clonotypes above 0.001 also appeared in blood.

A patient was excluded if there was uncontrolled infection, other autoimmune disease, pregnancy or lactation. The PBMCs had their origin in roughly 9.4 ml of fresh peripheral blood. TCR beta CDR3 region amplification was performed from RNA transcripts. HTBI primers were the set used in a first-round RT-PCR of the TCR CDR3. TCRdb reprocessed the multiplex PCR reads via MiXCR and lists one record per CDR3 protein. Of roughly 400,000 distinct CDR3 sequences listed, about 15% are singletons. The J segment lost 2 bases and the V segment lost 7 bases, leaving 1 base of the junction unmatched. The CDR3 extends over 12 amino acids. Germline V CDR1 and CDR2: SQVTM, ANQGSEA. The sample holds many counts of this clonotype. Antigen: not known.

The sequence came from a woman in her late teens or twenties with Graves' hyperthyroidism that later progressed to Graves' ophthalmopathy. Source material: blood. The V call is TRBV29-1, the J call TRBJ2-7; TRBD2 aligns across 11 bases. The CDR3 DNA sequence: TGCAGCGCGGGACTAGCGGCCTACGAGCAGTACTTC. Protein: CSAGLAAYEQYF.